This T cell receptor (beta chain) came from a study of blood T cells in healthy people across ages. The people who gave samples were healthy Caucasians from Russia, aged about 6 to 100. Together with a sample-barcoded 5' primer, a J-beta primer mix was included in a second PCR lasting about 7 to 12 cycles. TCRdb recomputed calls from the 5' RACE reads with MiXCR, one row per CDR3 protein. This sample has 1.2 million to 1.5 million distinct CDR3 sequences, with around two fifths found just once. The V segment lost 4 bases and the J segment 0 bases; nucleotides outside the gene matches: 12. The CDR3 length is 18 residues. The germline V gene has CDR1 SGHDN and CDR2 FVKESK.

The rearrangement links TRBV14 to TRBJ1-2; 9 nucleotides align to TRBD1. The sample was blood. The source of this sequence is a woman aged 18-35 years in good health. CDR3 DNA sequence: TGTGCCAGCAGCCGTACCGGGACAGGGATCCGGACTAACTATGGCTACACCTTC. As protein: CASSRTGTGIRTNYGYTF.